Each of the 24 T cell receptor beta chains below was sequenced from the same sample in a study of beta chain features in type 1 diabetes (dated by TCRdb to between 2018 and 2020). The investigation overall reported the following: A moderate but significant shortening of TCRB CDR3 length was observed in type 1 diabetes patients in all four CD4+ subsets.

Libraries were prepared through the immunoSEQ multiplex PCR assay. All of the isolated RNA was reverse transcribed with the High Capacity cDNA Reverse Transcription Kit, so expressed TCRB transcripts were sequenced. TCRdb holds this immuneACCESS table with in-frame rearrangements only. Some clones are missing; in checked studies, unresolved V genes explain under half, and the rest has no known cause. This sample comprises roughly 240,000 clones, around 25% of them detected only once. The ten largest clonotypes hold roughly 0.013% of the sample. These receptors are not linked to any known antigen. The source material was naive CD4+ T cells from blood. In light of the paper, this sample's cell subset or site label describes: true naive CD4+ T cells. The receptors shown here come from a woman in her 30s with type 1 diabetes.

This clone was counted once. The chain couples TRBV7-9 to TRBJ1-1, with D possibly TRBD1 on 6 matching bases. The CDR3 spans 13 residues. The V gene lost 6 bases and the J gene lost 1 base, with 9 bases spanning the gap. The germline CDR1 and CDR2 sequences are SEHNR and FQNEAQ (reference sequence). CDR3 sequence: CASRRTENTEAFF. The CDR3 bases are TGTGCCAGCAGACGGACAGAGAACACTGAAGCTTTCTTT.

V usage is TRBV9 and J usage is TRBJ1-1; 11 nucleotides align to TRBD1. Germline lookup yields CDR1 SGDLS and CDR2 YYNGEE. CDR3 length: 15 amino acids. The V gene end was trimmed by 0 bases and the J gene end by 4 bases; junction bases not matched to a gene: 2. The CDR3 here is CASSVEGTGGTEAFF. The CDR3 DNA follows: TGTGCCAGCAGCGTAGAGGGGACAGGGGGCACTGAAGCTTTCTTT.

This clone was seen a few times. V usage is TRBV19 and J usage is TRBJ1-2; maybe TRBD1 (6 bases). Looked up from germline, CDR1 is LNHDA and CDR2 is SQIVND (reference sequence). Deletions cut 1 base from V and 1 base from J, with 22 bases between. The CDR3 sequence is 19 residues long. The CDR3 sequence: CASSIGRTGTTYLNYGYTF. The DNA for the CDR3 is TGTGCCAGTAGTATAGGCCGTACCGGGACAACATACCTTAACTATGGCTACACCTTC.

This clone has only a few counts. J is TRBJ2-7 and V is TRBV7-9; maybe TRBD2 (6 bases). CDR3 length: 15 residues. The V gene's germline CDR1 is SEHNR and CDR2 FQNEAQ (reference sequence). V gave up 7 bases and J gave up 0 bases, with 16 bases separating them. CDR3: CASTISGEPSYEQYF. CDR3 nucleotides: TGTGCCAGCACCATCTCGGGGGAACCCTCCTACGAGCAGTACTTC.

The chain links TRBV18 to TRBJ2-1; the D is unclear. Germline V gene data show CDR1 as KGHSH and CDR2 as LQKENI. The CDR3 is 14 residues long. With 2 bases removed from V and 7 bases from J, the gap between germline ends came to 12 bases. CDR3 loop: CASSPNEARNEQFF. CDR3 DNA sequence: TGTGCCAGCTCACCAAACGAGGCTAGGAATGAGCAGTTCTTC. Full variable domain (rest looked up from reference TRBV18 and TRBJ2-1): NAGVMQNPRHLVRRRGQEARLRCSPMKGHSHVYWYRQLPEEGLKFMVYLQKENIIDESGMPKERFSAEFPKEGPSILRIQQVVRGDSAAYFCASSPNEARNEQFFGPGTRLTVL.

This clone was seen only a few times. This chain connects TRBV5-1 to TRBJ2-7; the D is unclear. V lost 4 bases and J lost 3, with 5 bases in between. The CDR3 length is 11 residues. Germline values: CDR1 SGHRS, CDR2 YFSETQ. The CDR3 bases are TGCGCCAGCAGCAATAACTACGAGCAGTACTTC. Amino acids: CASSNNYEQYF.

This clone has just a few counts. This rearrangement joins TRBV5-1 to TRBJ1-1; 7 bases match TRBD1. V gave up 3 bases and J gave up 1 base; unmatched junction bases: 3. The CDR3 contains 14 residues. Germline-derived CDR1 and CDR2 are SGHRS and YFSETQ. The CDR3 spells CASSSTGTNTEAFF. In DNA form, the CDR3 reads TGCGCCAGCAGCTCGACAGGGACGAACACTGAAGCTTTCTTT.

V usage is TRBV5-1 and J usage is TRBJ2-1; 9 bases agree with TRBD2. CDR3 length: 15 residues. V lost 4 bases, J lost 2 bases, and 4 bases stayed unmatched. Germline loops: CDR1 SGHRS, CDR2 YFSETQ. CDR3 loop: CASSPGLAPYNEQFF. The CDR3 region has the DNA TGCGCCAGCAGCCCGGGACTAGCTCCCTACAATGAGCAGTTCTTC.

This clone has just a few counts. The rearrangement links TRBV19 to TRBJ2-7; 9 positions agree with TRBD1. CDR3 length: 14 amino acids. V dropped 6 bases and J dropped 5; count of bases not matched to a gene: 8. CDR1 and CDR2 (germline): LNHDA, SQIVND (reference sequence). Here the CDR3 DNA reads TGTGCCAGTAGCGTACAGGGGGCATACAACGAGCAGTACTTC. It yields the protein CASSVQGAYNEQYF.

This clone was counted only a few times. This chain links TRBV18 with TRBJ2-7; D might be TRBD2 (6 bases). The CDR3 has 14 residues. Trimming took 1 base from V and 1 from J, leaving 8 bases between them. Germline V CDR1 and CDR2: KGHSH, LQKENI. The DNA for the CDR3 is TGTGCCAGCTCACCACTAGCGGCTTCCTACGAGCAGTACTTC. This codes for CASSPLAASYEQYF.

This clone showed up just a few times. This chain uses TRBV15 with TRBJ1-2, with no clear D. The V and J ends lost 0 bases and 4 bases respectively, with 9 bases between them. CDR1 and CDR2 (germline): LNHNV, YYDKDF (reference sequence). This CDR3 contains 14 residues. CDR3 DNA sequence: TGTGCCACCAGCAGAGAATTAGCGATCTATGGCTACACCTTC. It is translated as CATSRELAIYGYTF. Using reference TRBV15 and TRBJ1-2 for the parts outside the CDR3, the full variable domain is DAMVIQNPRYQVTQFGKPVTLSCSQTLNHNVMYWYQQKSSQAPKLLFHYYDKDFNNEADTPDNFQSRRPNTSFCFLDIRSPGLGDTAMYLCATSRELAIYGYTFGSGTRLTVV.

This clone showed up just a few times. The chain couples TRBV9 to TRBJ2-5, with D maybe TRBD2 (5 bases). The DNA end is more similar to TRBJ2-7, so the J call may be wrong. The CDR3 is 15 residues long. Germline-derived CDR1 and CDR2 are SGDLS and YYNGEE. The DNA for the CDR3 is TGTGCCAGCAGCGTAGCTGGGGAGTTCGGGCACGAGCAGTACTTC. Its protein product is CASSVAGEFGHEQYF.

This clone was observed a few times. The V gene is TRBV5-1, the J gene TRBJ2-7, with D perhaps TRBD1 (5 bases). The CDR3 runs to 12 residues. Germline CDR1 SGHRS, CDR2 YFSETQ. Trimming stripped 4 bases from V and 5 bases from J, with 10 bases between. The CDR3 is CASSQTVDEQYF. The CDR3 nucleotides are TGCGCCAGCAGCCAGACAGTAGACGAGCAGTACTTC.

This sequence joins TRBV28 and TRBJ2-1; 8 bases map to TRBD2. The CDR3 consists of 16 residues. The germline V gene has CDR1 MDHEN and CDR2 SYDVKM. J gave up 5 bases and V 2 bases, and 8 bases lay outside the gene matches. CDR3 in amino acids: CASSLTPSGLHNEQFF. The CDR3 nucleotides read TGTGCCAGCAGTTTAACCCCTAGCGGGCTACACAATGAGCAGTTCTTC.

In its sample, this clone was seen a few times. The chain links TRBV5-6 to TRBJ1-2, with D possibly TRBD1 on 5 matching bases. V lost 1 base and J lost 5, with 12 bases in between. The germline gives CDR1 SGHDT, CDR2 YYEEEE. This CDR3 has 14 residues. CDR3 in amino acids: CASSLSSGGYGYTF. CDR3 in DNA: TGTGCCAGCAGCTTGTCTTCCGGGGGGTATGGCTACACCTTC.

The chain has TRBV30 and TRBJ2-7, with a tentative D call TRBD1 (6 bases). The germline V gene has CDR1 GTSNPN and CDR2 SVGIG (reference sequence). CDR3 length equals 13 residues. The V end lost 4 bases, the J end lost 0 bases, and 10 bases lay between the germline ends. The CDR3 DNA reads TGTGCCTGGATCGGACAGTACTCCTACGAGCAGTACTTC. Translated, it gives CAWIGQYSYEQYF.

The CDR3, as DNA: TGCAGCGTTGATCAGGGGGGGGCCAACGTCCTGACTTTC. Its translation: CSVDQGGANVLTF. The chain combines TRBV29-1 with TRBJ2-6, with D maybe TRBD1 (6 bases). The CDR3 has 13 residues. Trimming pared 3 bases from V and 4 bases from J, leaving 7 bases between. Germline values: CDR1 SQVTM, CDR2 ANQGSEA.

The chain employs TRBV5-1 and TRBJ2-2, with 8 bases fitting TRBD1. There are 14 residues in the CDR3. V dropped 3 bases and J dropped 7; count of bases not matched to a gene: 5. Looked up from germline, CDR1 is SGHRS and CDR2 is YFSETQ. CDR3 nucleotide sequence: TGCGCCAGCAGCTCCGGACAGGGCGTCGGGGAGCTGTTTTTT. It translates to CASSSGQGVGELFF.

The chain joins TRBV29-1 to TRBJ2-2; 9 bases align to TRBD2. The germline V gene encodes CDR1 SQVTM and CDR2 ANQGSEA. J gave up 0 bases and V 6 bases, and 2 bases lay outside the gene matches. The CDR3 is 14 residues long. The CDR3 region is CSVASGANTGELFF. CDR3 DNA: TGCAGCGTAGCTAGCGGGGCGAACACCGGGGAGCTGTTTTTT.

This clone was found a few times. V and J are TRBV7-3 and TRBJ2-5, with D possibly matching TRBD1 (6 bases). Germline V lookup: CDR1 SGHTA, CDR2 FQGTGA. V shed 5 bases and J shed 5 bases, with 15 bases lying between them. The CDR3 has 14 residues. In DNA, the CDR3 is TGTGCCAGCAGCCAACAGGGTACCACCGAGACCCAGTACTTC. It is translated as CASSQQGTTETQYF.

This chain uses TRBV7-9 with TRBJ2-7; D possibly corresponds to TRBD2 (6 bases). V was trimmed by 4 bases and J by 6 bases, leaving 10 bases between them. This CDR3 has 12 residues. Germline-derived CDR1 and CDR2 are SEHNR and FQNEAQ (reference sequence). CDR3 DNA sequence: TGTGCCAGCAGCTGGCGGGAACTCGAGCAGTACTTC. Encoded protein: CASSWRELEQYF.

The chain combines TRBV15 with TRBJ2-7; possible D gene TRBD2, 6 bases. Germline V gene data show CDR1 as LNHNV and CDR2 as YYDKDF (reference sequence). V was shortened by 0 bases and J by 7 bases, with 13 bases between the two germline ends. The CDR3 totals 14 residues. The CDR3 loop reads CATSRDYRETEQYF. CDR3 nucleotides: TGTGCCACCAGCAGAGATTACCGGGAGACGGAGCAGTACTTC.

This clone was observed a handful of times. CDR3 loop: CASSFAGMRETQYF. CDR3 nucleotide sequence: TGTGCCAGCAGCTTTGCAGGGATGCGAGAGACCCAGTACTTC. J is TRBJ2-5 and V is TRBV11-2; tentative D call: TRBD1 (5 bases). V lost 3 bases and J 4 bases, leaving 12 bases between the germline ends. Germline V gene data show CDR1 as SGHAT and CDR2 as FQNNGV. The CDR3 loop spans 14 amino acids. The whole variable domain, remainder taken from reference TRBV11-2 and TRBJ2-5, is EAGVAQSPRYKIIEKRQSVAFWCNPISGHATLYWYQQILGQGPKLLIQFQNNGVVDDSQLPKDRFSAERLKGVDSTLKIQPAKLEDSAVYLCASSFAGMRETQYFGPGTRLLVL.

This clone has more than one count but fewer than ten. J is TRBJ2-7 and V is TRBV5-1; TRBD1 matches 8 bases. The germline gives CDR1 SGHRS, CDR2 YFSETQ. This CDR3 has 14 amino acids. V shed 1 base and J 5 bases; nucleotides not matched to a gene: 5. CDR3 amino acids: CASSLQGAMDEQYF. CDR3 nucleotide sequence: TGCGCCAGCAGCTTGCAGGGGGCCATGGACGAGCAGTACTTC.